Sequencing of this T cell receptor (beta chain) was carried out in a study of T-cell memory formation after mild COVID-19 (dated by TCRdb to 2020 to 2023). As for the study more broadly: TCR sequence clusters from the two donors were found to be largely donor specific. T-cell clones expanding and contracting after mild COVID-19 in a couple of donors were tracked by longitudinal TCRalpha and TCRbeta repertoire sequencing. Two young, previously healthy adult volunteers, one female and one male, were included in the cohort.

This clonotype occurred many times. The specificity of this receptor is unknown. Base qualities were left out, and no much larger clone turns up one base away. What the research found in general, with its limitations: The study covered only a couple of mild cases, and larger cohorts including severe cases with pre-infection samples were considered necessary. Clones that contracted from day 15 to 85 showed balanced CD4/CD8 phenotypes, whereas a second wave of clones that expanded from day 15 to 37 leaned towards CD4+. SARS-CoV-2 specificity of the second-wave clones peaking on day 37 was not confirmed. Contracting CD4+ clones appeared mostly in the CM and EM memory subsets, whereas CD8+ clones were enriched in EMRA. The detection of some responding clones in pre-infection memory suggests that pre-existing cross-reactive memory T cells joined the SARS-CoV-2 response.

The CDR3 covers 13 residues, taking in both the cysteine and the phenylalanine. The DNA shown is the 39-base CDR3, in frame from base 1. Cut back by 6 bases and 5 bases, the V and J ends lie 13 bases apart. Ficoll-Paque density gradient centrifugation was the method used to isolate PBMCs. Sequencing took place on an Illumina NovaSeq 6000. TCRalpha and TCRbeta cDNA libraries were constructed by 5'RACE with constant-segment primers, with sample barcodes and unique molecular identifiers being introduced. Trizol reagent was used to extract RNA from every sample. The libraries were amplified in two PCR steps, and the second step added a second sample barcode and Illumina TruSeq adapters. Sequencing of the libraries was done on an Illumina NovaSeq, producing 2 x 150 bp paired-end reads. As for the authors' bioinformatics: Demultiplexing of reads and collapsing into UMI-guided consensus sequences were performed with migec v1.2.7. Using mixcr v2.1.11, UMI consensuses were aligned to TRA and TRB V and J templates and then assembled into clonotypes. Expanded or contracted clonotypes were those called significant by both edgeR and NoisET, with noise models trained on biological replicates. For edgeR calls, the thresholds were a false discovery rate-adjusted p below 0.01 and a log2 fold-change of 1. As an exploratory analysis of dynamics, max-normalized trajectories of the 1000 most abundant clonotypes were examined by PCA with hierarchical clustering. Each responding clone was given a CD4 or CD8 phenotype based on the CD4+ and CD8+ repertoires, which had been sequenced separately. TCRdb passed the public sequencing reads through fastp at Q25 and MiXCR, retaining productive beta sequences. One record per CDR3 amino acid sequence lists the most common genes and DNA. TCRdb assigned the V and J calls; the authors' analysis was not used. The sample has hundreds of thousands of distinct CDR3 sequences on record, 20% to 30% of them singletons. The ten most abundant clones make up around 13% of the sample.

This sequence uses TRBV12-3 or TRBV12-4 and TRBJ1-1; a tentative D call is TRBD1 (5 bases match). Sequencing was done on a sample of PBMCs or a T cell subset sorted from them (not recorded which). The sequence was collected from an adult woman who had mild COVID-19 (a few samples of this study predate the infection). The sample titles of this study are shuffled in the database, so cell type and time point are left out; the donor was told from shared clones. The CDR3 sequence is CASSLGWGTEAFF. The DNA sequence is given as TGTGCCAGCAGCTTGGGTTGGGGGACTGAAGCTTTCTTT.